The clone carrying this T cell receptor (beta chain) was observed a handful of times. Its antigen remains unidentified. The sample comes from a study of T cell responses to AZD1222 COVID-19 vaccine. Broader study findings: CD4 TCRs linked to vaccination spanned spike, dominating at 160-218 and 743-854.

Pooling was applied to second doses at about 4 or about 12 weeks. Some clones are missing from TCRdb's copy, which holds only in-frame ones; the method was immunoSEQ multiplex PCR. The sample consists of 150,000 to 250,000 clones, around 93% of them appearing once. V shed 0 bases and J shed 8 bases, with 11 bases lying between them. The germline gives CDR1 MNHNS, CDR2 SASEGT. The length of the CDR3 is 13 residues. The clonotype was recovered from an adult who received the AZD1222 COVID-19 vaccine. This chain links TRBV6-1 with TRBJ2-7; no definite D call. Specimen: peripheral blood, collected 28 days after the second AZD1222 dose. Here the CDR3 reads CASSEADRVKQYF. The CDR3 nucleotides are TGTGCCAGCAGTGAAGCGGACCGCGTCAAGCAGTACTTC.